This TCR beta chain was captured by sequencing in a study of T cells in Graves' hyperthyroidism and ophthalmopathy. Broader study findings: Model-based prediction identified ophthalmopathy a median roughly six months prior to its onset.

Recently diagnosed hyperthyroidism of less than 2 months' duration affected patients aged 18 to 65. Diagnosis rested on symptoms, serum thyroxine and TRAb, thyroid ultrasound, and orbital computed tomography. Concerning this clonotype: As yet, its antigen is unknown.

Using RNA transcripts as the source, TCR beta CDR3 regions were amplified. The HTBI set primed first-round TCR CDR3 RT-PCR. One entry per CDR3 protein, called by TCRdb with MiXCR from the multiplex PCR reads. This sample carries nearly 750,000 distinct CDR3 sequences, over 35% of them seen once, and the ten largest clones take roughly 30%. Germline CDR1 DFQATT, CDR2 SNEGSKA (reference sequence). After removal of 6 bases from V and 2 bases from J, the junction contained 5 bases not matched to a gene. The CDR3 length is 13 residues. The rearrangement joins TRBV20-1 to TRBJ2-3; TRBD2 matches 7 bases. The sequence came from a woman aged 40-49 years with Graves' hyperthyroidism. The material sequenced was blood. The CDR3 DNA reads TGCAGTGCGGACGGGGGGATCACAGATACGCAGTATTTT. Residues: CSADGGITDTQYF.